The 21 T cell receptor beta chains below come from one sample, sequenced in a study of blood T cell repertoires in COVID-19. The data were produced by immunoSEQ multiplex PCR, yet TCRdb's version contains in-frame clones alone and is incomplete. The sample includes about 46,000 clones, around 86% seen only once; the top ten take approximately 3.1%. Sequencing was performed on PBMCs or T cells enriched from blood (not recorded which). These receptors all come from a woman aged 45-59 years who had recovered from COVID-19.

This chain links TRBV5-1 with TRBJ1-4, with D hard to call. The germline gives CDR1 SGHRS, CDR2 YFSETQ. The length of the CDR3 is 14 residues. The germline V and J ends were trimmed by 5 bases and 0 bases, with 8 bases remaining between them. The DNA for the CDR3 is TGCGCCAGCAGGGTGGAGCCAACTAATGAAAAACTGTTTTTT. Translated: CASRVEPTNEKLFF.

The chain uses TRBV19 and TRBJ2-5; TRBD2 matches at 7 bases. From germline, CDR1 is LNHDA and CDR2 SQIVND (reference sequence). J lost 4 bases, V lost 6 bases, and 11 bases had no gene match. This CDR3 has 15 amino acids. The CDR3: CASRDSREWAETQYF. Written as DNA, the CDR3 is TGTGCCAGTAGGGATTCGCGGGAGTGGGCAGAGACCCAGTACTTC.

The chain employs TRBV10-2 and TRBJ2-1, with D perhaps TRBD2 (5 bases). The V end lost 6 bases, the J end lost 3 bases, and 18 bases lay between the germline ends. Germline-derived CDR1 and CDR2 are WSHSY and SAAADI. This CDR3 is built from 16 residues. The DNA for the CDR3 is TGCGCCAGCAGCAGCGTGGACTCGACGTTCTACAATGAGCAGTTCTTC. This encodes CASSSVDSTFYNEQFF.

This clone was picked up one time. This chain connects TRBV19 to TRBJ2-6; D unresolved. CDR1 is LNHDA, CDR2 SQIVND, per germline (reference sequence). CDR3 size: 15 residues. Trimming removed 7 bases from V and 2 bases from J, with 12 bases in between. In nucleotides, the CDR3 is TGTGCCAGTACTTCGAGGTTCCCTGGGGCCAACGTCCTGACTTTC. This translates into CASTSRFPGANVLTF.

This clone is a singleton in its sample. For the CDR3, the DNA is TGTGCCAGTAGACGGGACAGGGGAGGAGGCTACACCTTC. It specifies CASRRDRGGGYTF. The gene calls are TRBV19 and TRBJ1-2; 10 bases fit TRBD1. This CDR3 has 13 amino acids. Losses at the gene ends were 6 bases for V and 8 bases for J; bases not matched to a gene: 6. Germline lookup yields CDR1 LNHDA and CDR2 SQIVND (reference sequence).

V is TRBV7-3 and J is TRBJ2-1; tentatively, D is TRBD2 (6 bases). The CDR3 consists of 13 residues. Trimming cost V 1 base and J 5 bases, with 6 bases left between them. CDR1 is SGHTA and CDR2 is FQGTGA in the germline V gene. CDR3 DNA: TGTGCCAGCAGCTTAAGCGGGGACAATGAGCAGTTCTTC. Protein: CASSLSGDNEQFF.

The chain joins TRBV29-1 to TRBJ2-1; TRBD2 matches 9 bases. Germline V gives CDR1 SQVTM, CDR2 ANQGSEA. The trim removed 7 bases at V and 6 bases at J, leaving 10 bases unmatched. The CDR3 is made up of 14 amino acids. CDR3: CSAPVPSGTNEQFF. Written as DNA, the CDR3 is TGCAGCGCCCCCGTTCCTAGCGGGACCAATGAGCAGTTCTTC.

This chain connects TRBV7-2 to TRBJ2-1; 10 bases agree with TRBD2. Germline lookup yields CDR1 SGHTA and CDR2 FQGNSA. There are 15 residues in the CDR3. Trimming cost V 5 bases and J 9 bases; bases outside gene matches: 10. DNA for the CDR3: TGTGCCAGCAGCCCCGGGACTAGCGAAAGGATTGAGCAGTTCTTC. This encodes CASSPGTSERIEQFF.

As DNA, the CDR3 is TGCAGTGCCGGGAGCTCCTACGAGCAGTACTTC. As protein: CSAGSSYEQYF. The chain uses TRBV20-1 and TRBJ2-7; D is perhaps TRBD2 (6 bases). Trimming shortened V by 6 bases and J by 0 bases, and 6 bases separated the two germline ends. The CDR3 runs to 11 residues. In germline, CDR1 is DFQATT, CDR2 SNEGSKA (reference sequence).

V and J are TRBV19 and TRBJ2-5, with 7 nucleotides matching TRBD1. This CDR3 has 14 residues. Germline V gene data show CDR1 as LNHDA and CDR2 as SQIVND (reference sequence). V lost 6 bases and J lost 3; bases outside the gene matches: 7. The CDR3, as DNA: TGTGCCAGTAGCAGGGGACAGTTGGAAGAGACCCAGTACTTC. This sequence encodes CASSRGQLEETQYF. Full variable domain (missing parts from reference TRBV19 and TRBJ2-5): DGGITQSPKYLFRKEGQNVTLSCEQNLNHDAMYWYRQDPGQGLRLIYYSQIVNDFQKGDIAEGYSVSREKKESFPLTVTSAQKNPTAFYLCASSRGQLEETQYFGPGTRLLVL.

The chain carries TRBV20-1 and TRBJ2-3; 8 nucleotides match TRBD2. V dropped 3 bases and J dropped 13; count of bases not matched to a gene: 12. The CDR3 runs to 13 residues. Germline CDR1 DFQATT, CDR2 SNEGSKA (reference sequence). The chain's CDR3 is CSASSREGRREYF. For the CDR3, the DNA is TGCAGTGCTAGTTCCCGGGAGGGCCGGCGTGAGTATTTT.

The chain joins TRBV3-1 (or the pseudogene TRBV3-2) to TRBJ1-1, with D unresolved. The CDR3 length is 13 residues. Deletions cut 4 bases from V and 1 base from J, with 7 bases between. Germline V gene sequence: CDR1 LGHDT, CDR2 YNNKEL (reference sequence). The CDR3 spells CASSRGPNTEAFF. In DNA form, the CDR3 reads TGTGCCAGCAGCCGAGGGCCGAACACTGAAGCTTTCTTT.

The chain links TRBV10-2 to TRBJ1-1, with 10 positions matching TRBD1. V lost 2 bases, J lost 4 bases, and 10 bases stayed unmatched. This CDR3 has 17 residues. Looked up from germline, CDR1 is WSHSY and CDR2 is SAAADI. DNA of the CDR3: TGCGCCAGCAGTGAGCGAGGACAGGGGGTTCTTCGCACTGAAGCTTTCTTT. Amino acids: CASSERGQGVLRTEAFF.

This clone was recorded once. The chain carries TRBV5-4 and TRBJ2-3, with D perhaps matching TRBD2 (7 bases). Germline CDR1 SGHNT, CDR2 YYREEE (reference sequence). Trimming pared 2 bases from V and 1 base from J, leaving 14 bases between. The CDR3 contains 16 residues. CDR3 loop: CASSLGGGAGTDTQYF. In DNA form, the CDR3 reads TGTGCCAGCAGCTTAGGGGGGGGCGCCGGCACAGATACGCAGTATTTT.

The chain uses TRBV4-2 and TRBJ2-7, with D maybe TRBD1 (6 bases). V was trimmed by 0 bases and J by 0 bases, leaving 12 bases between them. Germline V gene lookup returns CDR1 LGHNA and CDR2 YNFKEQ. CDR3 length: 16 amino acids. For the CDR3, the DNA is TGTGCCAGCAGCCAAGACACTGGGGGCACCTCCTACGAGCAGTACTTC. Residues: CASSQDTGGTSYEQYF.

The genes are TRBV5-1 and TRBJ2-7; 8 bases align to TRBD1. Germline V gene lookup returns CDR1 SGHRS and CDR2 YFSETQ. The V and J ends lost 1 base and 5 bases, in that order; junction bases with no gene match: 5. The CDR3 sequence is 14 residues long. Written as DNA, the CDR3 is TGCGCCAGCAGCTTGAGGACAGGGAGAAACGAGCAGTACTTC. Translated, it gives CASSLRTGRNEQYF.

The rearrangement links TRBV18 to TRBJ2-5; D uncertain. The CDR3 covers 13 residues. The ends were cut back, 1 base at V and 3 bases at J, with 6 bases in the middle. Germline V gene data show CDR1 as KGHSH and CDR2 as LQKENI. This CDR3 is CASSPRAEETQYF. The CDR3 nucleotides are TGTGCCAGCTCACCACGGGCAGAAGAGACCCAGTACTTC.

The chain is built from TRBV28 and TRBJ2-7, with D perhaps TRBD1 (7 bases). The CDR3 runs to 14 residues. Germline values: CDR1 MDHEN, CDR2 SYDVKM. The germline V and J ends were trimmed by 5 bases and 6 bases, with 17 bases remaining between them. CDR3 bases: TGTGCCAGCAGTCCGTGGACAGGACTACGCGAGCAGTACTTC. Translation gives CASSPWTGLREQYF.

This sequence joins TRBV19 and TRBJ1-5; 10 nucleotides align to TRBD1. With 6 bases clipped from V and 3 bases from J, the junction kept 8 bases outside the gene matches. CDR3 length equals 16 residues. From germline, CDR1 is LNHDA and CDR2 SQIVND (reference sequence). In DNA form, the CDR3 reads TGTGCCAGTAGCACTACGGGACAGGGGTACAATCAGCCCCAGCATTTT. Protein: CASSTTGQGYNQPQHF. The whole variable domain, filled in from reference TRBV19 and TRBJ1-5, reads DGGITQSPKYLFRKEGQNVTLSCEQNLNHDAMYWYRQDPGQGLRLIYYSQIVNDFQKGDIAEGYSVSREKKESFPLTVTSAQKNPTAFYLCASSTTGQGYNQPQHFGDGTRLSIL.

The chain uses TRBV5-1 and TRBJ2-5; TRBD1 might be the D (6 bases). V lost 1 base and J lost 2, with 12 bases in between. The CDR3 consists of 15 residues. The germline CDR1 and CDR2 sequences are SGHRS and YFSETQ. In DNA form, the CDR3 reads TGCGCCAGCAGCTTGACGGGTGACAGGCAAGAGACCCAGTACTTC. Residues: CASSLTGDRQETQYF.

This chain links TRBV19 with TRBJ1-6; maybe TRBD1 (6 bases). Germline-derived CDR1 and CDR2 are LNHDA and SQIVND (reference sequence). V lost 5 bases and J 10 bases, leaving 21 bases between the germline ends. This CDR3 contains 16 residues. The CDR3 nucleotides read TGTGCCAGTAGTGGAGGCACAGGGTTGGGTTACTCACCCCTCCACTTT. It is translated as CASSGGTGLGYSPLHF. The full variable domain, with the rest looked up from reference TRBV19 and TRBJ1-6, is DGGITQSPKYLFRKEGQNVTLSCEQNLNHDAMYWYRQDPGQGLRLIYYSQIVNDFQKGDIAEGYSVSREKKESFPLTVTSAQKNPTAFYLCASSGGTGLGYSPLHFGNGTRLTVT.